Listed here are 6 T cell receptor beta chains from one sample, sequenced in a study of shared clonotypes between healthy human individuals. Assay: immunoSEQ multiplex PCR; the TCRdb copy retains only in-frame clones and omits some. The sample records 850,000 to 1,200,000 clones, around 76% being singletons. The sample taken for sequencing was memory CD4+ T cells sorted from blood. Subset noted: CD45RA-negative fraction. Receptors originate from a young man in good health.

The J gene is TRBJ1-4, the V gene TRBV21-1. TRBV21-1 is given as a pseudogene. The CDR3 is made up of 11 amino acids. CDR3 DNA sequence: TGTGCCAGCAGCAGTCGAGGGGAACTGTTTTTT. Residues: CASSSRGELFF.

This clone was detected once. The V call is TRBV7-9, the J call TRBJ2-5, with TRBD2 matching 13 bases. With 3 bases clipped from V and 5 bases from J, the junction kept 3 bases outside the gene matches. Germline CDR1 reads SEHNR; CDR2 reads FQNEAQ (reference sequence). This CDR3 is 15 amino acids long. In DNA, the CDR3 is TGTGCCAGCAGCTTCGGACTAGCGGGGGTGGAGACCCAGTACTTC. Its protein is CASSFGLAGVETQYF.

The chain carries TRBV7-8 and TRBJ1-1; D is ambiguous. Germline V gene lookup returns CDR1 SGHVS and CDR2 FQNEAQ. This CDR3 region has 14 residues. The V and J ends lost 3 bases and 0 bases respectively, with 8 bases between them. Written as DNA, the CDR3 is TGTGCCAGCAGCTTTGGAACTATGAACACTGAAGCTTTCTTT. Translated: CASSFGTMNTEAFF.

The chain has TRBV27 and TRBJ2-3; D ambiguous. Between the trimmed V and J ends, which lost 5 bases and 1 base, there was a span of 13 bases. The CDR3 loop spans 15 amino acids. From germline, CDR1 is MNHEY and CDR2 SMNVEV (reference sequence). The CDR3 nucleotides read TGTGCCAGCAGTCCCGCCCCGAAACGCACAGATACGCAGTATTTT. As protein: CASSPAPKRTDTQYF.

This clone was observed a single time. The CDR3 nucleotides read TGTGCCAGCACCAGAACAGGTTTCAACACCGGGGAGCTGTTTTTT. Translation: CASTRTGFNTGELFF. The V and J genes are TRBV28 and TRBJ2-2, with D tentatively TRBD1 (5 bases). This CDR3 contains 15 residues. V lost 7 bases and J lost 2, with 14 bases in between. Germline V gene data show CDR1 as MDHEN and CDR2 as SYDVKM. The complete variable domain, with remaining parts taken from reference TRBV28 and TRBJ2-2, reads DVKVTQSSRYLVKRTGEKVFLECVQDMDHENMFWYRQDPGLGLRLIYFSYDVKMKEKGDIPEGYSVSREKKERFSLILESASTNQTSMYLCASTRTGFNTGELFFGEGSRLTVL.

In its sample, this clone was seen once. The J gene is TRBJ2-5, the V gene TRBV15; D ambiguous. Germline V lookup: CDR1 LNHNV, CDR2 YYDKDF (reference sequence). The CDR3 loop spans 13 amino acids. The V gene lost 0 bases and the J gene lost 5 bases, with 7 bases spanning the gap. CDR3 DNA sequence: TGTGCCACCAGCAGAGATGTCGAGGAGACCCAGTACTTC. Translated: CATSRDVEETQYF.